This T cell receptor (beta chain) was documented in a study of T-cell reconstitution after alpha-beta-depleted transplantation in children. Many counts were recorded for this clonotype. A TCRbeta library incorporating unique molecular identifiers was prepared. TCRdb ran MiXCR on the PCR reads and lists one entry per CDR3 protein. The sample has some 600,000 distinct CDR3 sequences, 15% to 20% seen once. Germline assignment: CDR1 SGHTA and CDR2 FQGNSA. V lost 2 bases and J 2 bases, leaving 10 bases between the germline ends. The CDR3 has 14 amino acids. The sample in question was PBMCs from the stem cell graft donor, obtained from the stem cell graft. The sequence derives from a human donor who donated a stem cell graft to a child with acute myeloid leukemia. The chain uses TRBV7-2 and TRBJ2-7; D not certain. The CDR3 here is CASSLTAGPYEQYV. The DNA for the CDR3 is TGTGCCAGCAGCTTAACAGCAGGACCCTACGAGCAGTACGTC.